This T cell receptor beta chain was identified in a study of blood T cell repertoires in COVID-19. Study-wide background: Material from acute and convalescent COVID-19 was sourced from the United States, Italy and Spain. Sources were T cells, B-cell-depleted T cells, or PBMCs; the material itself was cDNA or gDNA.

In the original analysis: Researchers report that nucleated cell counts were estimated from reference gene primer amplification. TCRdb's copy holds only in-frame clones and misses some; the assay was immunoSEQ multiplex PCR. The DNA gave D and trimming, while V, J and clone size come from that table. The table lists about 120,000 clones, around 80% of them singletons. Sequencing was performed on peripheral blood. The sequence was collected from a man between 60 and 70 years old with active or convalescent COVID-19.

The CDR3 DNA sequence: TGCAGCGCCGAGGGACCCAGGGGCGAGCAGTACTTC. This sequence encodes CSAEGPRGEQYF. The chain employs TRBV29-1 and TRBJ2-7, with TRBD1 as a possible D gene (6 bases). The ends were cut back, 7 bases at V and 6 bases at J, with 16 bases in the middle. The germline CDR1 and CDR2 sequences are SQVTM and ANQGSEA. The CDR3 has 12 amino acids.